The sequence of this T cell receptor beta chain was determined in a study of cytomegalovirus exposure and HLA in healthy donors. V was shortened by 3 bases and J by 0 bases, with 18 bases between the two germline ends. Per germline, CDR1 MDHEN and CDR2 SYDVKM. This CDR3 has 18 residues. Donors consisted of healthy bone marrow donors. General study results and limits: Among TCR beta chains, those listed as cytomegalovirus-associated numbered around 160. Presence/absence analyses treated sequencing depth as roughly uniform across donors. Immune exposure was documented only through CMV serostatus.

Comment on this clone: Antigen: not known.

60 Vbeta and 13 Jbeta primers were used in PCR. Clones were read by immunoSEQ multiplex PCR, and TCRdb kept only the in-frame ones, dropping some. Among 140,000 or so clones, approximately 80% were seen once, and the ten largest hold over 1.5%. This TCR derives from a man in his forties in good health and CMV-seronegative. The sample was PBMCs. The rearrangement uses TRBV28 and TRBJ2-1, with D maybe TRBD2 (5 bases). CDR3 region: CASSFHLSVGSSYNEQFF. The CDR3, as DNA: TGTGCCAGCAGTTTTCACCTCAGCGTGGGGAGCTCCTACAATGAGCAGTTCTTC.